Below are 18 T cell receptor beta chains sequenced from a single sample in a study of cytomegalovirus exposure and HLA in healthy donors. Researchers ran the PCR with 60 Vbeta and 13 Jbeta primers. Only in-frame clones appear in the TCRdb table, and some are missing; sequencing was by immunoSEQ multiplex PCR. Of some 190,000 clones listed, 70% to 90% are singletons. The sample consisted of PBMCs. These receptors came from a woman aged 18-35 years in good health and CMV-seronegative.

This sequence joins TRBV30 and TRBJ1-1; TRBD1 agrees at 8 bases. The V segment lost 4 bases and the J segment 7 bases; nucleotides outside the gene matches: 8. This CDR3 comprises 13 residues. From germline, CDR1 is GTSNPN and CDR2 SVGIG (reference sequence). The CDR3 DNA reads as TGTGCCTGGACCTCAGGGACAGGAATTGAAGCTTTCTTT. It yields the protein CAWTSGTGIEAFF.

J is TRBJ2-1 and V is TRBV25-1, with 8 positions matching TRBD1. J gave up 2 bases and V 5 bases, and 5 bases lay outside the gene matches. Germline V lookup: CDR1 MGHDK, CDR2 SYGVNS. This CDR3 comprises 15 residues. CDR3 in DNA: TGTGCCAGCAGTACCGGGACAGGAGCCTACAATGAGCAGTTCTTC. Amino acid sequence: CASSTGTGAYNEQFF.

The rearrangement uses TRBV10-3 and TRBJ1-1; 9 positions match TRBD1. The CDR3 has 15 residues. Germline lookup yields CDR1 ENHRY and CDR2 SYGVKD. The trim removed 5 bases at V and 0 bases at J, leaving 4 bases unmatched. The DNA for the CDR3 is TGTGCCATCAGTCCGGGACAGGGACTGAACACTGAAGCTTTCTTT. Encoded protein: CAISPGQGLNTEAFF.

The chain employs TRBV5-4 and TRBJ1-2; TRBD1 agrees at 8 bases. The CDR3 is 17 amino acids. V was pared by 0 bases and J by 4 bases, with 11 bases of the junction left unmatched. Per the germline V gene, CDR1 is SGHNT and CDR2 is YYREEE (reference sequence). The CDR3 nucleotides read TGTGCCAGCAGCTTGGAGGGGCTGGGCAGGGGGCTCTATGGCTACACCTTC. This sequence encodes CASSLEGLGRGLYGYTF.

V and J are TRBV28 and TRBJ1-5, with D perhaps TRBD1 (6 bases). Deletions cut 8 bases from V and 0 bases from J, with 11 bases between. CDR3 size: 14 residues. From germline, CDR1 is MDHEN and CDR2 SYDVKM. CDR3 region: CASRTDLSNQPQHF. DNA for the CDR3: TGTGCCAGCCGGACAGACCTTAGCAATCAGCCCCAGCATTTT.

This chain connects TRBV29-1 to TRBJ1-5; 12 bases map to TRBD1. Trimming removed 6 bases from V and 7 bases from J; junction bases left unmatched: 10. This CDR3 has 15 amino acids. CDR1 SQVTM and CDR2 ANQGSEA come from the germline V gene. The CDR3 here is CSVTGTGGADQPQHF. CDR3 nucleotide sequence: TGCAGCGTAACCGGGACAGGGGGCGCTGACCAGCCCCAGCATTTT.

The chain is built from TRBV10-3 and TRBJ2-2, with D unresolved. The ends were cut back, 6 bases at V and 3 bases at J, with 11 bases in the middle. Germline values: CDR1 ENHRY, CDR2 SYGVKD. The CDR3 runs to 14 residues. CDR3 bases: TGTGCCATCAGCGGGTACGCGGACACCGGGGAGCTGTTTTTT. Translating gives CAISGYADTGELFF.

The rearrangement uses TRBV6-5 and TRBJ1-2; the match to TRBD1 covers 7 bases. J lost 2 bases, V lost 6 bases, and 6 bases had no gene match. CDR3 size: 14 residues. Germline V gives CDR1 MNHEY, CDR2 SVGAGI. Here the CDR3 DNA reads TGTGCCAGCAGACCCGGGACAGCAAACTATGGCTACACCTTC. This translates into CASRPGTANYGYTF.

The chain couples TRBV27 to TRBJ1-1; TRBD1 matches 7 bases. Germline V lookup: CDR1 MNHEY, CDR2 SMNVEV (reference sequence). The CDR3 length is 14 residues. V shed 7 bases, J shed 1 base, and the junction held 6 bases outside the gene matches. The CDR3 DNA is TGTGCCAGCAATTACAGGGGCGGGAACACTGAAGCTTTCTTT. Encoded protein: CASNYRGGNTEAFF.

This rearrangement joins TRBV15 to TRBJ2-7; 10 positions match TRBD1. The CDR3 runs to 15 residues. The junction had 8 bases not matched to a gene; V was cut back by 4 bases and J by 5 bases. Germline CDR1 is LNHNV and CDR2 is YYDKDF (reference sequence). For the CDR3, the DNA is TGTGCCACCAGCAAACCGGGACAGGGGTTCAACGAGCAGTACTTC. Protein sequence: CATSKPGQGFNEQYF.

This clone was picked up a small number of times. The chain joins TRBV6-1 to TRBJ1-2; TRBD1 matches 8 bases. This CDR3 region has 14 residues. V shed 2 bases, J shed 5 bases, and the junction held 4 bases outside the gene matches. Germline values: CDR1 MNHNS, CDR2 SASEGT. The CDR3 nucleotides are TGTGCCAGCAGTGAACAGGGGGCGCGATATGGCTACACCTTC. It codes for CASSEQGARYGYTF.

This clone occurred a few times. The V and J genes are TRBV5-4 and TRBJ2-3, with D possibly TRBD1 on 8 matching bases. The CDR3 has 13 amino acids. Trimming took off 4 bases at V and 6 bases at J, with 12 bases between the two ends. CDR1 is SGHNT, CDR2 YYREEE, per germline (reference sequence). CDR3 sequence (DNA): TGTGCCAGCAGCCCACAGGGGGGGGATACGCAGTATTTT. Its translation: CASSPQGGDTQYF.

The CDR3 spells CASSRRGTGAPLGSYTF. The CDR3 DNA reads as TGTGCCAGCAGCCGCCGGGGGACAGGGGCCCCTCTCGGTTCCTACACCTTC. The chain employs TRBV14 and TRBJ1-2; 10 positions match TRBD1. Germline CDR1 and CDR2: SGHDN and FVKESK. V lost 4 bases, J lost 10 bases, and 18 bases stayed unmatched. This CDR3 region has 17 residues.

This chain's CDR3 is CASSENGDSNQPQHF. CDR3 nucleotide sequence: TGTGCCAGCAGTGAGAACGGGGATAGCAATCAGCCCCAGCATTTT. This chain links TRBV6-4 with TRBJ1-5; D remains unclear. Germline V CDR1 and CDR2: MRHNA, SNTAGT. V lost 3 bases, J lost 0 bases, and 9 bases lay in between. This CDR3 is built from 15 residues.

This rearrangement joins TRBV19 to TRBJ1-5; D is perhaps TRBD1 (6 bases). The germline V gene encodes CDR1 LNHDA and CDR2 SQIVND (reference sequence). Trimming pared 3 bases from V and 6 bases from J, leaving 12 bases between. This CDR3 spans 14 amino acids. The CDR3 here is CASSMDSFPQPQHF. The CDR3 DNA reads TGTGCCAGTAGTATGGACAGTTTTCCTCAGCCCCAGCATTTT.

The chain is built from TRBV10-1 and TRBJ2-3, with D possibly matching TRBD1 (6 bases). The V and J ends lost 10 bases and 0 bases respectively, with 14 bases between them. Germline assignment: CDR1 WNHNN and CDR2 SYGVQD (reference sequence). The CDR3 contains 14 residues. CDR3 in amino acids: CATSRDTSTDTQYF. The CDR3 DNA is TGCGCCACCTCCCGGGACACCAGCACAGATACGCAGTATTTT.

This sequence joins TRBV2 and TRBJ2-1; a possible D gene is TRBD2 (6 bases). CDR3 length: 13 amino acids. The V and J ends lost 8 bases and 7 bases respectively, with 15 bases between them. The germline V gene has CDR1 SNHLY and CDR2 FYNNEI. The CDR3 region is CASLRLVRNEQFF. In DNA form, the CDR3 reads TGTGCCAGCCTTAGACTAGTTCGGAATGAGCAGTTCTTC.

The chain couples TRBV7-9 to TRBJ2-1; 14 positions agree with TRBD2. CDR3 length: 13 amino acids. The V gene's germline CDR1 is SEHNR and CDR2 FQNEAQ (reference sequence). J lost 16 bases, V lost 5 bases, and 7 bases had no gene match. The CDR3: CASSPGLAGGEFF. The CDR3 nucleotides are TGTGCCAGCAGCCCCGGACTAGCGGGGGGCGAATTCTTC.